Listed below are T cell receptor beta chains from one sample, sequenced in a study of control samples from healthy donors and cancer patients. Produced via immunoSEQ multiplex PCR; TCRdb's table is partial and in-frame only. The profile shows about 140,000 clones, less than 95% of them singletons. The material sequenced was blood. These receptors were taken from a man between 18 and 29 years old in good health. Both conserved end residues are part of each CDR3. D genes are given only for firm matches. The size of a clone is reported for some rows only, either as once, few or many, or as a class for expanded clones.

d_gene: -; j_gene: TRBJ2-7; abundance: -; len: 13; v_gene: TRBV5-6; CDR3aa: CASSLVQGLEQYF; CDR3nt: TGTGCCAGCAGCTTGGTCCAGGGGCTCGAGCAGTACTTC
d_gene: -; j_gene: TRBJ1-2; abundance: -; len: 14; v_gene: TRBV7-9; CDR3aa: CASSLQTGAGGYTF; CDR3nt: TGTGCCAGCAGCTTACAGACAGGTGCGGGAGGCTACACCTTC
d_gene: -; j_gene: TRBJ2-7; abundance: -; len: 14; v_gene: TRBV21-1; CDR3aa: CASSKWDRDYEQYF; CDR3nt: TGTGCCAGCAGCAAATGGGACAGGGACTACGAGCAGTACTTC
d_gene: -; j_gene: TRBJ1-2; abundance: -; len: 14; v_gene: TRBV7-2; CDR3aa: CASSSAAGAGGYTF; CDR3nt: TGTGCCAGCAGCTCGGCGGCAGGGGCTGGTGGCTACACCTTC
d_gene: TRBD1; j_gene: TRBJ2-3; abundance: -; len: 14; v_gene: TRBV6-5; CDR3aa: CASAQGVSTDTQYF; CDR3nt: TGTGCCAGCGCACAGGGGGTAAGCACAGATACGCAGTATTTT
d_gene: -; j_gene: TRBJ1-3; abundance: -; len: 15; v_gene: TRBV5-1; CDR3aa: CASSPDGFSGNTIYF; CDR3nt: TGCGCCAGCAGTCCCGACGGCTTCTCTGGAAACACCATATATTTT
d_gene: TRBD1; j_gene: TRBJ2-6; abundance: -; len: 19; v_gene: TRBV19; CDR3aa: CASSSGTGASVSGANVLTF; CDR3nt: TGTGCCAGTAGTTCCGGGACAGGGGCCTCAGTCTCTGGGGCCAACGTCCTGACTTTC
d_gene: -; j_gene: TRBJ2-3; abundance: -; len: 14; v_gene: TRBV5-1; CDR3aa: CASSLMDRGDTQYF; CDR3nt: TGCGCCAGCAGCTTGATGGATAGGGGAGATACGCAGTATTTT
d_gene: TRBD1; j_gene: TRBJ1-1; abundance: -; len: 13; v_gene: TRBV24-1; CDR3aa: CATANQWTGEAFF; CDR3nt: TGTGCCACCGCAAACCAATGGACAGGGGAAGCTTTCTTT
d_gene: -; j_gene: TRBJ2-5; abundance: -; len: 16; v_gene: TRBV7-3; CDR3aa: CASSLNPRGPQETQYF; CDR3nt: TGTGCCAGCAGCTTAAATCCCCGGGGGCCTCAAGAGACCCAGTACTTC
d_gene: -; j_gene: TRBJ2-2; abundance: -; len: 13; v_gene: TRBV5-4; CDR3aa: CASSLDSGGELFF; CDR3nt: TGTGCCAGCAGCTTGGACAGTGGCGGGGAGCTGTTTTTT
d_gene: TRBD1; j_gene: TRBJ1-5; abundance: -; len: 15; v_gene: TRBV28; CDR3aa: CASSFTGAGNQPQHF; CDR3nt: TGTGCCAGCAGTTTCACAGGGGCCGGCAATCAGCCCCAGCATTTT
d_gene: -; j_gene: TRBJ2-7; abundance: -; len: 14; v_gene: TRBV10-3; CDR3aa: CAISAGVPPYEQYF; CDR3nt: TGTGCCATCAGTGCGGGGGTGCCACCCTACGAGCAGTACTTC
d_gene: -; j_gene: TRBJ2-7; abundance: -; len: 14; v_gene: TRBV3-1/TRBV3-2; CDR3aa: CASSQMAAPNEQYF; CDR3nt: TGTGCCAGCAGCCAAATGGCTGCGCCCAACGAGCAGTACTTC
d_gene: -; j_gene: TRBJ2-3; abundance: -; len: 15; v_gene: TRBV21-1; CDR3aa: CASSKKRGGTDTQYF; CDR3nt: TGTGCCAGCAGCAAGAAGCGGGGGGGCACAGATACGCAGTATTTT
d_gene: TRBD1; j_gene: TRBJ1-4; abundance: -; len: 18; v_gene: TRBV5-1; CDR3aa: CASSLGWGTGESYEKLFF; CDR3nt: TGCGCCAGCAGCTTGGGTTGGGGCACAGGGGAATCGTATGAAAAACTGTTTTTT
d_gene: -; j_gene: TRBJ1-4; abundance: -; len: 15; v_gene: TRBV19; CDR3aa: CASSILSSSGEKLFF; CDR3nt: TGTGCCAGTAGTATATTGTCCTCCTCAGGTGAAAAACTGTTTTTT
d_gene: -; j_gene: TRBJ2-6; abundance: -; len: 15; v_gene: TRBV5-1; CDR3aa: CASSLAVAGANVLTF; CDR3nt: TGCGCCAGCAGCTTGGCTGTCGCCGGGGCCAACGTCCTGACTTTC
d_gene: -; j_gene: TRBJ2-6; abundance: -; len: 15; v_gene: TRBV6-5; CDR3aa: CASSYSNPGANVLTF; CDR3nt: TGTGCCAGCAGTTACTCCAATCCTGGGGCCAACGTCCTGACTTTC
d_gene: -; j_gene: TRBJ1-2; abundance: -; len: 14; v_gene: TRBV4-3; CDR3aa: CASSLQRGNYGYTF; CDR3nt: TGCGCCAGCAGCCTTCAGAGGGGCAACTATGGCTACACCTTC
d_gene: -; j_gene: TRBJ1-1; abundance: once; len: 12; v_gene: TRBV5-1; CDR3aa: CASSWSGTEAFF; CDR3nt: TGCGCCAGCAGCTGGTCGGGCACTGAAGCTTTCTTT
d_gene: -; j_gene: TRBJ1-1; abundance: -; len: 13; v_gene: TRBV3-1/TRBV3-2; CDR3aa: CASSPLRSTEAFF; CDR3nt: TGTGCCAGCAGCCCCCTCAGGTCCACTGAAGCTTTCTTT
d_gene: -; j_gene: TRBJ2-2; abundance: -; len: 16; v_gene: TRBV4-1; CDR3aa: CASSPSGRGFTGELFF; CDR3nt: TGCGCCAGCAGCCCCTCGGGACGAGGATTCACCGGGGAGCTGTTTTTT